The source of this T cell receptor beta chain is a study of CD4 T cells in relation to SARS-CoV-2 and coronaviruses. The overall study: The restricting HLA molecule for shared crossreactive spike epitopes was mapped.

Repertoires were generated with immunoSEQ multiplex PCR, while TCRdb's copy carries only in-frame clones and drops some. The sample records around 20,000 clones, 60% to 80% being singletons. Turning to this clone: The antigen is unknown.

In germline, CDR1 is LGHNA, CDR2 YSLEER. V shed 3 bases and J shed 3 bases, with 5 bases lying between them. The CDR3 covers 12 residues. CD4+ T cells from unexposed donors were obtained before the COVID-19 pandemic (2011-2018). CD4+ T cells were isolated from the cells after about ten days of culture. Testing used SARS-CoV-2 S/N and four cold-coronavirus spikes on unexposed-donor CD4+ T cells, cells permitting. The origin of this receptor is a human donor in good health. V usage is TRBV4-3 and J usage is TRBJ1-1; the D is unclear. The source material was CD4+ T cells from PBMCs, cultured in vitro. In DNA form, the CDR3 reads TGCGCCAGCAGCCACGGGGACACTGAAGCTTTCTTT. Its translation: CASSHGDTEAFF.